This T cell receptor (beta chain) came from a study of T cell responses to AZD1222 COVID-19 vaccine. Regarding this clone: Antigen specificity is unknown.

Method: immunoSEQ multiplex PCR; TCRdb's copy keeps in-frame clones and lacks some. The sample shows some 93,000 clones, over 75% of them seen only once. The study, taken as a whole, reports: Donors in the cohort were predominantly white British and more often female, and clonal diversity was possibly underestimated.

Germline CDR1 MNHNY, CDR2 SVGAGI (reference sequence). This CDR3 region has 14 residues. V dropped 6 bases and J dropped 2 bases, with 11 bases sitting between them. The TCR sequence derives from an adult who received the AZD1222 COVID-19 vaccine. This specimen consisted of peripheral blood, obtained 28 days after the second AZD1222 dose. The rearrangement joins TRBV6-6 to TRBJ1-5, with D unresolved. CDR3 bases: TGTGCCAGCAGAACACGGGGAGGCAATCAGCCCCAGCATTTT. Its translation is CASRTRGGNQPQHF.